Below, 3 T cell receptor beta chains from the same sample are listed, as sequenced in a study of regulatory T cells in long-lasting Graves disease. Assembly of TCR beta libraries relied on iRepertoire HTBI primers together with Arm-PCR of CDR3 regions. TCRdb redid the calling of the multiplex PCR reads with MiXCR, one entry per CDR3 protein. The data hold about 440,000 distinct CDR3 sequences, with roughly 15% observed a single time. As to time point: newly diagnosed GD, antithyroid drugs for less than 3 months. PBMC RNA was the source of the TCR library. The same sample was also studied in work on T cells in Graves' hyperthyroidism and ophthalmopathy.

This specimen was peripheral blood mononuclear cells (PBMCs), taken at new diagnosis, from a patient treated with antithyroid drugs. The receptors originated from a woman in her thirties with Graves disease.

This clonotype has only a few counts. The chain has TRBV7-9 and TRBJ2-7; 14 nucleotides agree with TRBD2. This CDR3 contains 15 residues. After removal of 5 bases from V and 6 bases from J, the junction contained 6 bases not matched to a gene. The germline V gene encodes CDR1 SEHNR and CDR2 FQNEAQ (reference sequence). As DNA, the CDR3 is TGTGCCAGCAGCCCAACGGGACTAGCGGGAGTCGAGCAGTACTTC. Amino acid sequence: CASSPTGLAGVEQYF.

As for this clonotype: Its ends do not fully match the called genes, so a read error is possible. V gene TRBV20-1 combines with J gene TRBJ2-3; D might be TRBD1 (5 bases). This CDR3 contains 14 residues. CDR1 DFQATT and CDR2 SNEGSKA come from the germline V gene (reference sequence). For the CDR3, the DNA is TGCAGTGCTTCCGGGCCCATGCAAACAGGTACGCAGTATTTT. As protein: CSASGPMQTGTQYF.

This clonotype showed up many times. J is TRBJ2-7 and V is TRBV29-1, with 8 bases lining up with TRBD1. Germline assignment: CDR1 SQVTM and CDR2 ANQGSEA. This CDR3 has 12 amino acids. The J segment lost 6 bases and the V segment lost 6 bases, leaving 7 bases of the junction unmatched. CDR3 sequence: CSVRGRTIEQYF. The CDR3, as DNA: TGCAGCGTCAGGGGGCGGACGATCGAGCAGTACTTC.